These 21 T cell receptor beta chains were all obtained from the same sample, sequenced in a study of blood T cell repertoires in COVID-19. Using immunoSEQ multiplex PCR, the repertoire was profiled, and TCRdb retains in-frame clones only, with some absent. In the table there are tens of thousands of clones, about nine tenths of which are singletons. Sequencing input: peripheral blood. The receptor source for this set is a woman aged 45-65 years with active or convalescent COVID-19.

The V and J genes are TRBV6-5 and TRBJ2-5, with 7 bases fitting TRBD1. Germline values: CDR1 MNHEY, CDR2 SVGAGI. CDR3 length: 15 residues. The V gene end was trimmed by 6 bases and the J gene end by 5 bases; junction bases not matched to a gene: 12. This CDR3 is CASRPPWTGAETQYF. The CDR3 nucleotides read TGTGCCAGCAGACCTCCCTGGACAGGTGCGGAGACCCAGTACTTC.

The gene calls are TRBV6-1 and TRBJ1-3, with no clear D. The CDR3 contains 15 residues. V lost 3 bases to trimming and J lost 0 bases, with 9 bases between them. The germline V gene has CDR1 MNHNS and CDR2 SASEGT. The chain's CDR3 is CASSDSGLSGNTIYF. DNA for the CDR3: TGTGCCAGCAGTGATAGCGGCCTCTCTGGAAACACCATATATTTT.

This clone showed up just once. The chain is built from TRBV7-2 and TRBJ1-4; D ambiguous. The germline V gene has CDR1 SGHTA and CDR2 FQGNSA. Trimming pared 1 base from V and 5 bases from J, leaving 11 bases between. CDR3 length: 15 amino acids. CDR3 coding DNA: TGTGCCAGCAGCTTAGATTTTGGGAGGAATGAAAAACTGTTTTTT. It encodes CASSLDFGRNEKLFF.

This clone was detected only a few times. The chain combines TRBV7-8 with TRBJ2-3; D gene ambiguous. The V end was cut by 3 bases, the J end by 6 bases, with 16 bases between. Germline loops: CDR1 SGHVS, CDR2 FQNEAQ. The CDR3 has 15 residues. CDR3 amino acids: CASSFQLMAGDTQYF. The CDR3 DNA is TGTGCCAGCAGCTTTCAACTCATGGCCGGGGATACGCAGTATTTT.

The genes are TRBV6-5 and TRBJ1-6; TRBD1 matches 8 bases. The CDR3 length is 15 residues. V was pared by 9 bases and J by 7 bases, with 11 bases of the junction left unmatched. Germline CDR1 and CDR2: MNHEY and SVGAGI. The CDR3 DNA is TGTGCCAGTCTAAAACGACAGGGGCTAAATTCACCCCTCCACTTT. It specifies CASLKRQGLNSPLHF.

The chain joins TRBV18 to TRBJ2-1; 7 bases agree with TRBD2. CDR3 size: 15 residues. Germline trimming cut 0 bases from V and 2 bases from J; bases unmatched to any gene: 1. Germline-derived CDR1 and CDR2 are KGHSH and LQKENI. The CDR3 loop reads CASSPPGGTYNEQFF. The CDR3 DNA is TGTGCCAGCTCACCACCGGGGGGGACCTACAATGAGCAGTTCTTC.

The chain couples TRBV7-9 to TRBJ1-1; 8 nucleotides align to TRBD1. V shed 4 bases, J shed 3 bases, and the junction held 7 bases outside the gene matches. The CDR3 sequence is 15 residues long. CDR1 is SEHNR, CDR2 FQNEAQ, per germline (reference sequence). In DNA form, the CDR3 reads TGTGCCAGCAGCTGGGACAGGTCCCTTCACACTGAAGCTTTCTTT. This sequence encodes CASSWDRSLHTEAFF.

V and J are TRBV7-9 and TRBJ1-1, with D possibly TRBD1 on 6 matching bases. This CDR3 is built from 16 residues. Between the trimmed V and J ends, which lost 1 base and 0 bases, there was a span of 12 bases. Germline-derived CDR1 and CDR2 are SEHNR and FQNEAQ (reference sequence). CDR3 in DNA: TGTGCCAGCAGCTTAGTCCGGAAGGGGGTGAACACTGAAGCTTTCTTT. Its translation is CASSLVRKGVNTEAFF.

This chain connects TRBV9 to TRBJ2-1; 12 positions match TRBD2. V gave up 1 base and J gave up 3 bases; unmatched junction bases: 2. Per the germline V gene, CDR1 is SGDLS and CDR2 is YYNGEE. The CDR3 has 16 amino acids. Written as DNA, the CDR3 is TGTGCCAGCAGCGTACGACTAGCGGGGGACTACAATGAGCAGTTCTTC. Its protein product is CASSVRLAGDYNEQFF.

This clone was recorded only once. The chain joins TRBV5-6 to TRBJ2-1, with 9 bases matching TRBD2. Germline V gene sequence: CDR1 SGHDT, CDR2 YYEEEE. The CDR3 contains 14 residues. V shed 0 bases, J shed 10 bases, and the junction held 5 bases outside the gene matches. The CDR3 protein is CASSLGLAAAEQFF. In DNA form, the CDR3 reads TGTGCCAGCAGCTTGGGACTAGCGGCGGCGGAGCAGTTCTTC. The full variable domain, with the rest looked up from reference TRBV5-6 and TRBJ2-1, is DAGVTQSPTHLIKTRGQQVTLRCSPKSGHDTVSWYQQALGQGPQFIFQYYEEEERQRGNFPDRFSGHQFPNYSSELNVNALLLGDSALYLCASSLGLAAAEQFFGPGTRLTVL.

This sequence joins TRBV5-1 and TRBJ2-3, with TRBD2 matching over 11 bases. Per germline, CDR1 SGHRS and CDR2 YFSETQ. The V and J ends lost 5 bases and 4 bases, in that order; junction bases with no gene match: 9. This CDR3 comprises 16 residues. Here the CDR3 reads CASSRGLAAEADTQYF. CDR3 DNA: TGCGCCAGCAGTCGGGGACTAGCGGCAGAAGCAGATACGCAGTATTTT.

The chain couples TRBV7-8 to TRBJ2-2; 7 bases map to TRBD1. Germline CDR1 and CDR2: SGHVS and FQNEAQ. V dropped 1 base and J dropped 5; count of bases not matched to a gene: 4. The CDR3 length is 15 residues. CDR3 bases: TGTGCCAGCAGCTTAGGAACAGGGGTGACCGGGGAGCTGTTTTTT. This gives the protein CASSLGTGVTGELFF.

The chain couples TRBV7-6 to TRBJ1-4; TRBD1 aligns across 10 bases. This CDR3 is built from 15 residues. The V gene's germline CDR1 is SGHVS and CDR2 FNYEAQ. The V gene end was trimmed by 1 base and the J gene end by 6 bases; junction bases not matched to a gene: 2. The CDR3 spells CASSLEGTGDEKLFF. Here the CDR3 DNA reads TGTGCCAGCAGCTTAGAAGGGACAGGGGATGAAAAACTGTTTTTT.

This clone was seen a single time. The V call is TRBV24-1, the J call TRBJ2-2; 9 nucleotides agree with TRBD1. Trimming took 6 bases from V and 5 from J; bases not matched to a gene: 3. The CDR3 runs to 14 residues. Germline loops: CDR1 KGHDR, CDR2 SFDVKD. The CDR3 reads CATSRTGETGELFF. The CDR3 DNA is TGTGCCACCAGTAGGACAGGGGAAACCGGGGAGCTGTTTTTT.

In its sample, this clone was seen once. The CDR3 spells CASSLEYSGPGELFF. DNA of the CDR3: TGTGCCAGCAGCTTAGAATACAGCGGCCCCGGGGAGCTGTTTTTT. The chain has TRBV7-6 and TRBJ2-2; D possibly corresponds to TRBD2 (5 bases). Germline lookup yields CDR1 SGHVS and CDR2 FNYEAQ. This CDR3 is 15 amino acids long. Between the trimmed V and J ends, which lost 1 base and 6 bases, there was a span of 12 bases.

This chain joins TRBV14 and TRBJ1-2, with 7 bases that match TRBD1. The CDR3 has 13 residues. Germline CDR1 is SGHDN and CDR2 is FVKESK. Trimming at V came to 4 bases and at J to 5 bases, leaving 4 bases not matched to a gene. In DNA form, the CDR3 reads TGTGCCAGCAGCCCGGGACAGACATATGGCTACACCTTC. Amino acids: CASSPGQTYGYTF.

This chain connects TRBV3-1 (or the pseudogene TRBV3-2) to TRBJ2-7; TRBD1 agrees at 11 bases. The V segment lost 3 bases and the J segment 2 bases; nucleotides outside the gene matches: 3. The CDR3 is 15 amino acids. Germline CDR1 reads LGHDT; CDR2 reads YNNKEL (reference sequence). The CDR3: CASSHPGQGAYEQYF. The CDR3 nucleotides are TGTGCCAGCAGCCATCCGGGACAGGGGGCCTACGAGCAGTACTTC.

V is TRBV7-9 and J is TRBJ2-7; D ambiguous. V lost 5 bases and J lost 0, with 17 bases in between. This CDR3 spans 16 amino acids. CDR1 SEHNR and CDR2 FQNEAQ come from the germline V gene (reference sequence). CDR3 coding DNA: TGTGCCAGCAGCGTTATCACTTCCTACAGCTCCTACGAGCAGTACTTC. Its translation is CASSVITSYSSYEQYF.

A word on this clone: A junction boundary mismatches the germline segment, possibly from a read error. The V and J genes are TRBV27 and TRBJ2-4; weak D call: TRBD1 (6 bases). This CDR3 is built from 13 residues. Germline lookup yields CDR1 MNHEY and CDR2 SMNVEV (reference sequence). DNA of the CDR3: TGTGCCAGCAGTTGGGGCGCTCCGGGACAACGGCACTTC. This encodes CASSWGAPGQRHF.

The chain couples TRBV7-3 to TRBJ2-7; 7 nucleotides line up with TRBD2. Germline V gene sequence: CDR1 SGHTA, CDR2 FQGTGA. There are 13 residues in the CDR3. J gave up 7 bases and V 5 bases, and 8 bases lay outside the gene matches. CDR3 amino acids: CASSLETRGEQYF. The CDR3 DNA reads as TGTGCCAGCAGCCTCGAAACGCGGGGGGAGCAGTACTTC.

This clone was counted a single time. This chain links TRBV5-1 with TRBJ2-3; D not certain. There are 16 residues in the CDR3. V lost 4 bases to trimming and J lost 1 base, with 16 bases between them. Germline CDR1 is SGHRS and CDR2 is YFSETQ. The CDR3 DNA reads as TGCGCCAGCAGCACCGGTCTAGAGGTTCGCACAGATACGCAGTATTTT. Protein sequence: CASSTGLEVRTDTQYF.